These 19 T cell receptor beta chains originate from one sample sequenced in a study of blood T cells in healthy people across ages. Through a sample-barcoded 5' primer and a J-beta primer mix, a second PCR was run for roughly 6 to 11 cycles. TCRdb recomputed calls from the 5' RACE reads with MiXCR, one row per CDR3 protein. The sample includes fewer than 900,000 distinct CDR3 sequences, 45% to 50% of them seen just once. The specimen was blood. These receptors came from a woman aged 55-70 years in good health.

This rearrangement joins TRBV12-3 or TRBV12-4 to TRBJ1-6; D is undetermined. V was clipped by 6 bases and J by 7 bases, with 16 bases between them. This CDR3 region has 15 residues. CDR3 DNA sequence: TGTGCCAGCAGATTAACCGGGTCTGAAAATTCACCCCTCCACTTT. Translated: CASRLTGSENSPLHF.

CDR3 amino acids: CASEISGRALLPFF. The DNA of the CDR3 is TGTGCCAGCGAAATAAGCGGGAGAGCCTTATTACCGTTCTTC. The rearrangement uses TRBV7-9 and TRBJ2-1; 8 bases fit TRBD2. Germline CDR1 SEHNR, CDR2 FQNEAQ (reference sequence). The V gene end was trimmed by 8 bases and the J gene end by 15 bases; junction bases not matched to a gene: 18. This CDR3 comprises 14 residues. Variable domain in full (rest from reference TRBV7-9 and TRBJ2-1): DTGVSQNPRHKITKRGQNVTFRCDPISEHNRLYWYRQTLGQGPEFLTYFQNEAQLEKSRLLSDRFSAERPKGSFSTLEIQRTEQGDSAMYLCASEISGRALLPFFGPGTRLTVL.

This clonotype was seen just once. This chain uses TRBV24-1 with TRBJ2-3; 12 nucleotides match TRBD2. The germline gives CDR1 KGHDR, CDR2 SFDVKD. The CDR3 length is 16 residues. J was trimmed by 4 bases and V by 8 bases; bases with no gene match: 9. CDR3 in DNA: TGTGCCACCATCCCACGGACTAGCGGGATGGCAGATACGCAGTATTTT. This gives the protein CATIPRTSGMADTQYF.

This chain joins TRBV7-2 and TRBJ2-5, with D possibly called TRBD1 or TRBD2 (5 bases each). The J call may not be correct, given that the DNA end is closer to TRBJ2-7. The CDR3 covers 14 residues. Germline CDR1 reads SGHTA; CDR2 reads FQGNSA. The CDR3 DNA reads TGTGCCAGCAGCTTCGGGACCGTCACCTACGAGCAGTACTTC. It encodes CASSFGTVTYEQYF.

A few counts support this clonotype. V is TRBV20-1 and J is TRBJ1-5; TRBD1 matches at 8 bases. The CDR3 consists of 14 residues. Germline V lookup: CDR1 DFQATT, CDR2 SNEGSKA (reference sequence). Trimming took 6 bases from V and 6 from J; bases not matched to a gene: 10. CDR3 sequence: CSAVPGQGGQPQHF. The DNA for the CDR3 is TGCAGTGCCGTGCCCGGACAGGGAGGTCAGCCCCAGCATTTT.

This clonotype has more than one count but fewer than ten. Given a much more abundant clone one base away, this may be a read error. This chain links TRBV10-3 with TRBJ1-2; no firm D call. Germline V CDR1 and CDR2: ENHRY, SYGVKD. The CDR3 is made up of 14 amino acids. Trimming pared 5 bases from V and 5 bases from J, leaving 15 bases between. The CDR3 here is CAISTPAGEYGYTF. Written as DNA, the CDR3 is TGTGCCATCAGTACCCCGGCAGGTGAATATGGCTACACCTTC.

This clonotype showed up just a few times. The chain recombines TRBV7-2 with TRBJ1-2; 12 nucleotides agree with TRBD1. This CDR3 comprises 15 residues. The ends lost 3 bases at V and 4 bases at J; junction bases unmatched: 3. Germline V gives CDR1 SGHTA, CDR2 FQGNSA. CDR3 DNA sequence: TGTGCCAGCAGCTTGGGACAGGGGGCTGGCTATGGCTACACCTTC. Protein sequence: CASSLGQGAGYGYTF.

CDR3 amino acids: CASRTLGGRTDTQYF. CDR3 coding DNA: TGTGCCAGCAGAACCCTAGGCGGGAGAACAGATACGCAGTATTTT. The J gene is TRBJ2-3, the V gene TRBV12-3 or TRBV12-4, with TRBD2 identical over 7 bases. V trimming: 6 bases; J trimming: 3 bases; junction bases outside the gene matches: 9. The CDR3 sequence is 15 residues long.

The sample holds a few counts of this clonotype. The gene calls are TRBV29-1 and TRBJ2-7, with D possibly matching TRBD2 (6 bases). CDR3 length equals 11 residues. Germline V CDR1 and CDR2: SQVTM, ANQGSEA. V was shortened by 8 bases and J by 5 bases, with 13 bases between the two germline ends. CDR3: CSCGTGNEQYF. CDR3 DNA sequence: TGCAGCTGCGGGACGGGGAACGAGCAGTACTTC.

The count of this clonotype is one. Germline and junction disagree at one end, which may indicate a read error. The genes are TRBV12-3 or TRBV12-4 and TRBJ2-7; tentative D call: TRBD2 (5 bases). This CDR3 has 12 amino acids. The CDR3 spells CVSRLRFYEQYF. DNA of the CDR3: TGTGTCAGCAGACTACGGTTCTACGAGCAGTACTTC.

This clonotype appeared a few times. The chain couples TRBV29-1 to TRBJ1-2; 8 bases fit TRBD1. After removal of 3 bases from V and 3 bases from J, the junction contained 0 bases not matched to a gene. Germline lookup yields CDR1 SQVTM and CDR2 ANQGSEA. The CDR3 covers 12 residues. The CDR3 here is CSVEDRDYGYTF. DNA of the CDR3: TGCAGCGTTGAGGACAGGGACTATGGCTACACCTTC.

The gene calls are TRBV12-3 or TRBV12-4 and TRBJ2-4, with a weak D call TRBD2 (5 bases). The J call is doubtful: the DNA matches TRBJ2-7 better. This CDR3 has 14 residues. The CDR3 nucleotides read TGTGCCAGCAGTTTTCGCGTTGGAGGTCACGAGCAGTACTTC. It translates to CASSFRVGGHEQYF.

V and J are TRBV7-2 and TRBJ2-3; 8 nucleotides match TRBD2. This CDR3 spans 14 amino acids. V dropped 2 bases and J dropped 6; count of bases not matched to a gene: 4. Germline values: CDR1 SGHTA, CDR2 FQGNSA. In DNA form, the CDR3 reads TGTGCCAGCAGCTTAATGCTAGCGGGCGATACGCAGTATTTT. It specifies CASSLMLAGDTQYF. Together with reference TRBV7-2 and TRBJ2-3, the CDR3 gives the full variable domain: GAGVSQSPSNKVTEKGKDVELRCDPISGHTALYWYRQSLGQGLEFLIYFQGNSAPDKSGLPSDRFSAERTGGSVSTLTIQRTQQEDSAVYLCASSLMLAGDTQYFGPGTRLTVL.

The chain recombines TRBV20-1 with TRBJ2-7; 7 bases are a match to TRBD1. Germline CDR1 is DFQATT and CDR2 is SNEGSKA (reference sequence). The trim removed 5 bases at V and 2 bases at J, leaving 6 bases unmatched. There are 13 residues in the CDR3. The CDR3 region has the DNA TGCAGTGCTCCTTCCGGGACAGCCTACGAGCAGTACTTC. Its protein is CSAPSGTAYEQYF.

The table lists this clonotype with a few counts. The chain joins TRBV20-1 to TRBJ2-7; 7 bases match TRBD2. The CDR3 sequence is 13 residues long. With V trimmed by 8 bases and J by 2 bases, 9 bases remained unmatched. CDR1 is DFQATT, CDR2 SNEGSKA, per germline (reference sequence). The CDR3 loop is CSPGGVGAYEQYF. The CDR3 DNA sequence: TGCAGTCCTGGGGGGGTGGGAGCCTACGAGCAGTACTTC.

There are a few counts of this clonotype. V is TRBV20-1 and J is TRBJ1-2; D is unclear. The V end lost 6 bases, the J end lost 7 bases, and 15 bases lay between the germline ends. Germline-derived CDR1 and CDR2 are DFQATT and SNEGSKA (reference sequence). The CDR3 consists of 12 residues. The CDR3: CSAKASLSGYTF. The CDR3 DNA reads as TGCAGTGCCAAGGCAAGTTTGTCTGGCTACACCTTC.

The chain links TRBV20-1 to TRBJ2-1; weak D call: TRBD1 (5 bases). With 1 base removed from V and 9 bases from J, the gap between germline ends came to 10 bases. The CDR3 has 12 amino acids. The germline V gene encodes CDR1 DFQATT and CDR2 SNEGSKA (reference sequence). The CDR3: CSARVRVSEQFF. CDR3 bases: TGCAGTGCTAGAGTCAGGGTCAGTGAGCAGTTCTTC.

The rearrangement joins TRBV20-1 to TRBJ2-1; D perhaps matches TRBD2 (6 bases). Germline CDR1 is DFQATT and CDR2 is SNEGSKA (reference sequence). V was shortened by 7 bases and J by 9 bases, with 19 bases between the two germline ends. The CDR3 has 13 amino acids. Here the CDR3 DNA reads TGCAGTGGATGCCTAGCAGCAGCGGGTGAGCAGTTCTTC. It encodes CSGCLAAAGEQFF.

Regarding this clonotype: A read error may be the cause here, since a much bigger clone is one base away. The V gene is TRBV28, the J gene TRBJ2-3; D might be TRBD2 (6 bases). V was trimmed by 1 base and J by 4 bases, leaving 21 bases between them. The CDR3 runs to 18 residues. Germline V lookup: CDR1 MDHEN, CDR2 SYDVKM. CDR3 protein: CASSLSPGVGSLADTQYF. DNA of the CDR3: TGTGCCAGCAGTTTATCCCCGGGGGTGGGTAGCTTGGCAGATACGCAGTATTTT.